This T cell receptor beta chain comes out of a study of blood T cell repertoires in COVID-19. On the study more broadly: Sites across the United States, Italy and Spain contributed samples from acute and convalescent COVID-19. Nucleic acid was either cDNA or gDNA, and it came from T cells, B-cell-depleted T cells, or PBMCs.

Per the original methods: Amplifying reference gene primers gave estimates of nucleated cell counts. Profiling relied on immunoSEQ multiplex PCR, and the TCRdb table lists in-frame clones only, not all of them. The V and J calls and the clone size are those of that table, but D and trimming were determined from the DNA. The table has fewer than 250,000 clones, roughly 82% seen once; the top ten hold about 4.8%. The CDR3 spans 15 residues. Germline CDR1 is SNHLY and CDR2 is FYNNEI. Trimming took 5 bases from V and 2 from J; bases not matched to a gene: 2. Sequenced material: peripheral blood. The clonotype was recovered from a woman between 65 and 79 years old with acute or convalescent COVID-19. The rearrangement joins TRBV2 to TRBJ2-1; 11 nucleotides align to TRBD2. The CDR3 DNA follows: TGTGCCAGCAGTCGACTAGCGGGGACCTACAATGAGCAGTTCTTC. The encoded protein is CASSRLAGTYNEQFF. Full variable domain (outside the CDR3, taken from reference TRBV2 and TRBJ2-1): EPEVTQTPSHQVTQMGQEVILRCVPISNHLYFYWYRQILGQKVEFLVSFYNNEISEKSEIFDDQFSVERPDGSNFTLKIRSTKLEDSAMYFCASSRLAGTYNEQFFGPGTRLTVL.